This T cell receptor beta chain is drawn from a study of regulatory T cells in long-lasting Graves disease. This clonotype was seen at least ten times. V was clipped by 4 bases and J by 6 bases, with 7 bases between them. This CDR3 has 12 residues. The time point denotes: persistent/refractory GD, antithyroid drugs over 5 years with positive TRAb. PBMC-derived RNA was used for the TCR library. Into tubes containing EDTA, approximately 8.9 milliliters of peripheral blood were drawn. Building of the TCR beta libraries involved iRepertoire HTBI primers and Arm-PCR of CDR3 regions. TCRdb independently ran MiXCR on the multiplex PCR reads; one entry per CDR3 protein. The sample yields about 460,000 distinct CDR3 sequences, around a fifth seen once.

This TCR came from a female donor with Graves disease. This chain uses TRBV12-3 or TRBV12-4 with TRBJ1-5; D not resolved. The starting material was peripheral blood mononuclear cells (PBMCs), obtained when the disease was refractory, from a patient treated with antithyroid drugs. The CDR3 nucleotides read TGTGCCAGCAGTTCATTTGGTCAGCCCCAGCATTTT. It translates to CASSSFGQPQHF.